The rows below give T cell receptor beta chains drawn from one sample of a study of T cell responses to AZD1222 COVID-19 vaccine. Clones were sequenced by immunoSEQ multiplex PCR, and TCRdb holds only the in-frame ones, with some missing. The sample includes about 130,000 clones, roughly nine tenths of them seen just once. The material was peripheral blood, obtained on day 0 of AZD1222 vaccination. Source of these receptors: an adult in good health. Each CDR3 is given with its conserved first and last residue. A D gene is named only where the DNA matches it firmly. The listing skips clone size in some rows; elsewhere it reads once, few, many or a size class.

>NA|TRBV6-6|TRBJ1-5|NA|15
TGTGCCAGCAGTTACTCTGACGATAGCAATCAGCCCCAGCATTTT
CASSYSDDSNQPQHF
>NA|TRBV11-3|TRBJ1-1|NA|12
TGTGCCAGCAGCTTCGAGGGTCTCGAAGCTTTCTTT
CASSFEGLEAFF
>NA|TRBV5-1|TRBJ2-1|TRBD2|14
TGCGCCAGCAGAGGGACTAGCGGGTACAATGAGCAGTTCTTC
CASRGTSGYNEQFF
>NA|TRBV5-1|TRBJ1-2|TRBD1|13
TGCGCCAGCAGAGGGACAGGGGACTATGGCTACACCTTC
CASRGTGDYGYTF
>once|TRBV4-1|TRBJ1-5|NA|16
TGCGCCAGCAGCCTGGGCTCTCCAGGCAGCAATCAGCCCCAGCATTTT
CASSLGSPGSNQPQHF
>NA|TRBV19|TRBJ2-1|NA|15
TGTGCCAGTAGTAGTTTATTAGGGGACTACAATGAGCAGTTCTTC
CASSSLLGDYNEQFF
>NA|TRBV7-3|TRBJ1-6|NA|15
TGTGCCAGCAGCTTAATGGGAGGGGGGAATTCACCCCTCCACTTT
CASSLMGGGNSPLHF
>NA|TRBV10-3|TRBJ2-3|NA|15
TGTGCCATCAGTGAGTCCGTGGGGGCCACAGATACGCAGTATTTT
CAISESVGATDTQYF
>NA|TRBV12-3/TRBV12-4|TRBJ1-3|NA|12
TGTGCCAGCTCTCGGGGTGGAAACACCATATATTTT
CASSRGGNTIYF
>NA|TRBV18|TRBJ1-1|NA|14
TGTGCCAGCTCAGCGGGCCATGAGCGCACTGAAGCTTTCTTT
CASSAGHERTEAFF
>NA|TRBV7-9|TRBJ1-5|TRBD1|16
TGTGCCAGCAGCTTAAGGGGACAGGGCGATGGTGGGCCCCAGCATTTT
CASSLRGQGDGGPQHF
>NA|TRBV24-1|TRBJ1-3|NA|14
TGTGCCACCAGTGATCCCCAGACTGGAAACACCATATATTTT
CATSDPQTGNTIYF
>NA|TRBV6-1|TRBJ2-7|NA|14
TGTGCCAGCAGTGAAAGTGGAGGGTTCGACGAGCAGTACTTC
CASSESGGFDEQYF
>NA|TRBV3-1/TRBV3-2|TRBJ1-6|NA|16
TGTGCCAGCAGCCAAGATCGGTGGGTTTTTAATTCACCCCTCCACTTT
CASSQDRWVFNSPLHF
>NA|TRBV2|TRBJ1-2|NA|9
TGTGCCAGCCGGGACAGCTACACCTTC
CASRDSYTF
>NA|TRBV28|TRBJ1-5|TRBD1|18
TGTGCCAGCAGTTTATTGGGACAGGGGGTTGATAGCAATCAGCCCCAGCATTTT
CASSLLGQGVDSNQPQHF